The text below deals with one T cell receptor beta chain. Its antigen remains unidentified. These data come from a study of immune evolution from preneoplasia to lung adenocarcinoma. Looking at the study overall: HLA loss of heterozygosity: 7% AIS, about 15% MIA, approximately 35% ADC, none AAH.

Using immunoSEQ multiplex PCR, the repertoire was profiled, and TCRdb retains in-frame clones only, with some absent. This sample has about 27,000 clones, with less than 80% found just once. V was cut by 6 bases and J by 5 bases, with 18 bases left in between. The CDR3 sequence is 15 residues long. Germline loops: CDR1 LNHDA, CDR2 SQIVND (reference sequence). Points from the study as a whole: Later-stage lesions appeared to have more T cells, more diversity, less clonality. Top clone share appeared to fall from AAH through AIS, MIA, adenocarcinoma.

The sequence was obtained from a person aged 55 to 70 with invasive lung adenocarcinoma. Some clones in this sample may be carry-over from other donors' samples. The sequencing input was FFPE invasive lung adenocarcinoma tissue. This sequence joins TRBV19 and TRBJ2-3, with D perhaps being TRBD1 or TRBD2 (5 bases each). DNA for the CDR3: TGTGCCAGTAGACGGGACCCCCGAAGTGGAGATACGCAGTATTTT. It translates to CASRRDPRSGDTQYF. The complete variable domain, with remaining parts taken from reference TRBV19 and TRBJ2-3, reads DGGITQSPKYLFRKEGQNVTLSCEQNLNHDAMYWYRQDPGQGLRLIYYSQIVNDFQKGDIAEGYSVSREKKESFPLTVTSAQKNPTAFYLCASRRDPRSGDTQYFGPGTRLTVL.